This TCR beta chain is drawn from a study of control samples from healthy donors and cancer patients. The table came from immunoSEQ multiplex PCR; TCRdb's copy has only in-frame clones and leaves some out. The top ten clones hold approximately 0.7% of a sample with about 150,000 clones, around nine tenths of them seen once. The CDR3 totals 13 residues. CDR1 is LNHDA, CDR2 SQIVND, per germline (reference sequence). The V end was cut by 3 bases, the J end by 3 bases, with 8 bases between. The sequence was obtained from a woman aged 25 to 39 in good health. The sequenced sample consisted of blood. J is TRBJ1-1 and V is TRBV19; D is unclear. The CDR3 nucleotides are TGTGCCAGTAGTATCCAGTGGGACACTGAAGCTTTCTTT. As protein: CASSIQWDTEAFF.